What follows are 18 T cell receptor beta chains derived from one specimen sequenced in a study of regulatory T cells in long-lasting Graves disease. Arm-PCR of CDR3 regions and iRepertoire HTBI primers were used to build TCR beta libraries. TCRdb reprocessed the multiplex PCR reads via MiXCR and lists one record per CDR3 protein. The sample carries hundreds of thousands of distinct CDR3 sequences, less than 20% recorded once. The time point here: newly diagnosed GD, antithyroid drugs for less than 3 months. Isolated PBMC RNA provided the starting material for the TCR library. These data also featured in a second study, about T cells in Graves' hyperthyroidism and ophthalmopathy.

This specimen consisted of peripheral blood mononuclear cells (PBMCs), obtained at new diagnosis, from a patient treated with antithyroid drugs. These receptors were collected from a woman in her thirties with Graves disease.

This clonotype occurred many times. The CDR3 bases are TGTGCCAGCAGACGGGGGACGCCCAGCATGAACACTGAAGCTTTCTTT. Translation: CASRRGTPSMNTEAFF. The rearrangement joins TRBV28 to TRBJ1-1; possible D gene TRBD1, 5 bases. The V end lost 6 bases, the J end lost 0 bases, and 17 bases lay between the germline ends. In germline, CDR1 is MDHEN, CDR2 SYDVKM. The CDR3 spans 16 residues.

In this sample, this clonotype turned up many times. The chain recombines TRBV2 with TRBJ2-2, with unresolved D. With 8 bases removed from V and 0 bases from J, the gap between germline ends came to 7 bases. The CDR3 length is 13 residues. In germline, CDR1 is SNHLY, CDR2 FYNNEI. The CDR3 nucleotides are TGTGCCAGCCCCGATACGAACACCGGGGAGCTGTTTTTT. Its protein product is CASPDTNTGELFF.

The CDR3 reads CATSDLGPGTVYGYTF. The CDR3, as DNA: TGTGCCACCAGTGATTTGGGGCCCGGGACAGTTTATGGCTACACCTTC. This chain connects TRBV24-1 to TRBJ1-2; 7 bases match TRBD1. The germline CDR1 and CDR2 sequences are KGHDR and SFDVKD. Trimming took 0 bases from V and 5 from J; bases not matched to a gene: 8. The CDR3 totals 16 residues.

This clonotype was seen many times. The chain has TRBV28 and TRBJ2-1, with D unresolved. CDR1 is MDHEN, CDR2 SYDVKM, per germline. The CDR3 has 14 residues. V shed 7 bases and J shed 2 bases, with 12 bases lying between them. The CDR3 sequence: CASNPRLPYNEQFF. The CDR3 DNA sequence: TGTGCCAGCAATCCCCGACTCCCCTACAATGAGCAGTTCTTC.

This clonotype was counted many times. The junction departs from the called germline gene at one end, perhaps through a read error. The chain carries TRBV5-1 and TRBJ1-4, with 9 nucleotides matching TRBD1. This CDR3 comprises 15 residues. The germline V gene has CDR1 SGHRS and CDR2 YFSETQ. The CDR3 spells CASSSRTGVGEKLFF. CDR3 bases: TGTGCCAGCAGTTCACGGACAGGGGTGGGCGAAAAACTGTTTTTT.

This rearrangement joins TRBV30 to TRBJ1-5, with 8 positions matching TRBD1. Germline values: CDR1 GTSNPN, CDR2 SVGIG (reference sequence). The ends lost 3 bases at V and 5 bases at J; junction bases unmatched: 9. CDR3 size: 15 residues. Here the CDR3 reads CAWRVPDREHQPQHF. The CDR3 coding sequence is TGTGCCTGGAGAGTCCCGGACAGGGAGCATCAGCCCCAGCATTTT.

This clonotype appeared a single time. In nucleotides, the CDR3 is TGTGCCATCAGCGCCACGGGTAAGGTGCAGTTCTTC. It yields the protein CAISATGKVQFF. The rearrangement uses TRBV10-3 and TRBJ2-1; no firm D call. Germline CDR1 ENHRY, CDR2 SYGVKD. The CDR3 is 12 amino acids. Trimming left V 6 bases short and J 12 bases short, with 15 bases between.

The genes are TRBV20-1 and TRBJ2-1; either TRBD1 or TRBD2 may supply D (5 bases each). CDR1 is DFQATT, CDR2 SNEGSKA, per germline (reference sequence). The CDR3 runs 15 residues. The V and J ends lost 1 base and 0 bases respectively, with 10 bases between them. CDR3 DNA: TGCAGTGCTAGAGTGGGGACCAACTCCTACAATGAGCAGTTCTTC. Its translation: CSARVGTNSYNEQFF.

This clonotype was counted many times. The chain recombines TRBV20-1 with TRBJ2-7; TRBD1 might be the D (5 bases). The germline CDR1 and CDR2 sequences are DFQATT and SNEGSKA (reference sequence). Deletions cut 1 base from V and 3 bases from J, with 10 bases between. The CDR3 runs to 13 residues. The CDR3 DNA follows: TGCAGTGCTAGAGCCCCAGACAGCTACGAGCAGTACTTC. Amino acid sequence: CSARAPDSYEQYF.

This clonotype was detected ten times or more. The rearrangement uses TRBV7-3 and TRBJ2-5; 9 bases are a match to TRBD1. Germline V gene sequence: CDR1 SGHTA, CDR2 FQGTGA. Trimming at V came to 5 bases and at J to 0 bases, leaving 7 bases not matched to a gene. This CDR3 has 16 residues. CDR3 nucleotide sequence: TGTGCCAGCAGCACTGGGACAGGGACGTACCAAGAGACCCAGTACTTC. This translates into CASSTGTGTYQETQYF.

With respect to this clonotype: Because it lacks the conserved phenylalanine or tryptophan at the end, this CDR3 is likely a read error. The CDR3 nucleotides are TGTGCCAGCAGTATGCAGTCCGGGGGCCCCTACGAGCAGTACCTC. Amino acid sequence: CASSMQSGGPYEQYL. The V gene is TRBV6-1, the J gene TRBJ2-7; D is possibly TRBD1 or TRBD2 (6 bases each). Germline CDR1 is MNHNS and CDR2 is SASEGT. This CDR3 has 15 amino acids. V lost 5 bases, J lost 2 bases, and 16 bases lay in between.

This clonotype was recorded at least ten times. This chain joins TRBV28 and TRBJ2-7; TRBD2 agrees at 7 bases. This CDR3 comprises 12 residues. Trimming at V came to 6 bases and at J to 4 bases, leaving 3 bases not matched to a gene. Looked up from germline, CDR1 is MDHEN and CDR2 is SYDVKM. In nucleotides, the CDR3 is TGTGCCAGCAGCGGGGGGTTTTACGAGCAGTACTTC. Residues: CASSGGFYEQYF.

In this sample, this clonotype turned up a few times. The DNA of the CDR3 is TGTGCCAGCAGTCGGCGAGCCACCTACTACAATGAGCAGTTCTTC. This encodes CASSRRATYYNEQFF. V gene TRBV27 combines with J gene TRBJ2-1; unclear D gene. CDR3 length equals 15 residues. The V end lost 5 bases, the J end lost 3 bases, and 14 bases lay between the germline ends. Germline loops: CDR1 MNHEY, CDR2 SMNVEV (reference sequence).

This clonotype was picked up many times. The CDR3 nucleotides are TGTGCCAGCAGCCAACAAACTGCCGGGAGGGGATCGTCACGAGATACGCAGTATTTT. It encodes CASSQQTAGRGSSRDTQYF. V gene TRBV7-2 combines with J gene TRBJ2-3; 8 nucleotides match TRBD2. The CDR3 has 19 amino acids. Germline trimming cut 5 bases from V and 5 bases from J; bases unmatched to any gene: 21. Germline CDR1 reads SGHTA; CDR2 reads FQGNSA.

The table lists this clonotype with many counts. V usage is TRBV5-1 and J usage is TRBJ2-1; 8 bases fit TRBD2. This CDR3 is 17 amino acids long. V lost 6 bases and J lost 0; bases outside the gene matches: 11. From germline, CDR1 is SGHRS and CDR2 YFSETQ. In DNA form, the CDR3 reads TGCGCCAGCAAGGAGGGCCGGCGGGAGGCCTCCTACAATGAGCAGTTCTTC. Residues: CASKEGRREASYNEQFF.

The chain joins TRBV6-1 to TRBJ2-5; 9 bases fit TRBD1. The CDR3 extends over 22 amino acids. The germline CDR1 and CDR2 sequences are MNHNS and SASEGT. V lost 4 bases, J lost 4 bases, and 28 bases stayed unmatched. The CDR3 region is CASSGQGEHSPLQGATGETQYF. The CDR3 DNA is TGTGCCAGCAGTGGACAGGGGGAGCATTCACCCCTCCAGGGGGCTACAGGAGAGACCCAGTACTTC.

This clonotype has just a few counts. The rearrangement uses TRBV6-1 and TRBJ1-5, with D tentatively TRBD1 (6 bases). The CDR3 loop spans 16 amino acids. Germline assignment: CDR1 MNHNS and CDR2 SASEGT. The V end lost 0 bases, the J end lost 7 bases, and 16 bases lay between the germline ends. The CDR3 protein is CASSEAPGGAGQPQHF. The CDR3 DNA reads as TGTGCCAGCAGTGAAGCGCCGGGGGGCGCAGGACAGCCCCAGCATTTT.

In its sample, this clonotype was seen a few times. The V and J genes are TRBV14 and TRBJ2-5; D unresolved. Germline V gene lookup returns CDR1 SGHDN and CDR2 FVKESK. CDR3 length: 12 residues. Trimming took off 0 bases at V and 5 bases at J, with 4 bases between the two ends. The CDR3 DNA reads TGTGCCAGCAGCCAAGAGAGGGAGACCCAGTACTTC. This codes for CASSQERETQYF.